The rows below give T cell receptor beta chains drawn from one sample of a study of control samples from healthy donors and cancer patients. The data were produced by immunoSEQ multiplex PCR, yet TCRdb's version contains in-frame clones alone and is incomplete. The sample consists of roughly 29,000 clones, 70% to 90% of them appearing once. Sequencing input: formalin-fixed, paraffin-embedded tissue. The receptors stem from a female donor with melanoma. The CDR3 runs from the conserved cysteine through the conserved F or W. D genes are given only for firm matches. The size of a clone is reported for some rows only, either as once, few or many, or as a class for expanded clones.

v_gene: TRBV18
j_gene: TRBJ2-6
d_gene: .
abundance: .
CDR3nt: TGTGCCAGCTCACCCTACAGGGCTACGGCCTCTGGGGCCAACGTCCTGACTTTC
CDR3aa: CASSPYRATASGANVLTF

v_gene: TRBV5-1
j_gene: TRBJ2-5
d_gene: .
abundance: .
CDR3nt: TGCGCCAGCAGCCCGGTCCAGGGTGAGACCCAGTACTTC
CDR3aa: CASSPVQGETQYF

v_gene: TRBV5-6
j_gene: TRBJ2-1
d_gene: .
abundance: .
CDR3nt: TGTGCCAGCACGGGTTACGGGGGGCGATATGGTGAGCAGTTCTTC
CDR3aa: CASTGYGGRYGEQFF

v_gene: TRBV5-6
j_gene: TRBJ1-1
d_gene: TRBD1
abundance: .
CDR3nt: TGTGCCAGCAGCTTTGACAGGGACGACACTGAAGCTTTCTTT
CDR3aa: CASSFDRDDTEAFF

v_gene: TRBV28
j_gene: TRBJ2-3
d_gene: TRBD1
abundance: once
CDR3nt: TGTGCCAGCAGTCGGGACAGGGGGCTGTCAGATACGCAGTATTTT
CDR3aa: CASSRDRGLSDTQYF

v_gene: TRBV2
j_gene: TRBJ1-5
d_gene: TRBD1
abundance: .
CDR3nt: TGTGCCAGCACCAACGGACAGGGTAATCAGCCCCAGCATTTT
CDR3aa: CASTNGQGNQPQHF

v_gene: TRBV7-6
j_gene: TRBJ1-1
d_gene: TRBD1
abundance: .
CDR3nt: TGTGCCAGCAGCTTCCCGGGACAGGGATTAACTGAAGCTTTCTTT
CDR3aa: CASSFPGQGLTEAFF

v_gene: TRBV2
j_gene: TRBJ2-1
d_gene: .
abundance: .
CDR3nt: TGTGCCAGCCATGGACAGACGATGTACAATGAGCAGTTCTTC
CDR3aa: CASHGQTMYNEQFF

v_gene: TRBV2
j_gene: TRBJ2-2
d_gene: .
abundance: .
CDR3nt: TGTGCCAGCATGGGAGATCCGGGCACCGGGGAGCTGTTTTTT
CDR3aa: CASMGDPGTGELFF

v_gene: TRBV24-1
j_gene: TRBJ2-1
d_gene: TRBD1
abundance: .
CDR3nt: TGTGCCACCAGTGATCGGGACAGGGAGAATGAGCAGTTCTTC
CDR3aa: CATSDRDRENEQFF

v_gene: TRBV6-5
j_gene: TRBJ2-7
d_gene: .
abundance: once
CDR3nt: TGTGCCAGCAGCGCGACCGGGACCTCCTACGAGCAGTACTTC
CDR3aa: CASSATGTSYEQYF

v_gene: TRBV18
j_gene: TRBJ2-3
d_gene: TRBD2
abundance: .
CDR3nt: TGTGCCAGCTCACCTGATAGCGGGAGGCGGGATACGCAGTATTTT
CDR3aa: CASSPDSGRRDTQYF

v_gene: TRBV4-3
j_gene: TRBJ1-1
d_gene: .
abundance: .
CDR3nt: TGCGCCAGCAGCCAAGAGGGACGGGGGACTGAAGCTTTCTTT
CDR3aa: CASSQEGRGTEAFF

v_gene: TRBV5-5
j_gene: TRBJ2-7
d_gene: .
abundance: .
CDR3nt: TGTGCCAGCAGCCTTTTGTGGACAGATCCCTACGAGCAGTACTTC
CDR3aa: CASSLLWTDPYEQYF

v_gene: TRBV27
j_gene: TRBJ1-2
d_gene: .
abundance: .
CDR3nt: TGTGCCAGCAGTTTTTGGGGAGGTAGTGGCTACACCTTC
CDR3aa: CASSFWGGSGYTF

v_gene: TRBV2
j_gene: TRBJ1-2
d_gene: .
abundance: .
CDR3nt: TGTGCCAGCAGGGAGTCTACTGGTTCTCCCCATAGCACCTTC
CDR3aa: CASRESTGSPHSTF

v_gene: TRBV28
j_gene: TRBJ1-2
d_gene: .
abundance: .
CDR3nt: TGTGCCAGCAGTTTATCCAACGGGAGAAACTATGGCTACACCTTC
CDR3aa: CASSLSNGRNYGYTF

v_gene: TRBV5-4
j_gene: TRBJ1-1
d_gene: .
abundance: .
CDR3nt: TGTGCCAGCAGCCCCGGGACCGAGGCACCCCGCGGAGCTTTCTTT
CDR3aa: CASSPGTEAPRGAFF

v_gene: TRBV11-2
j_gene: TRBJ2-7
d_gene: TRBD1
abundance: .
CDR3nt: TGTGCCAGCAGCAGAAGCGGACAGGGAGTTTACGAGCAGTACTTC
CDR3aa: CASSRSGQGVYEQYF

v_gene: TRBV9
j_gene: TRBJ1-1
d_gene: .
abundance: few
CDR3nt: TGTGCCAGCAGCGTAGCGGTGAACACTGAAGCTTTCTTT
CDR3aa: CASSVAVNTEAFF

v_gene: TRBV18
j_gene: TRBJ1-2
d_gene: .
abundance: .
CDR3nt: TGTGCCAGCTCTCATAAGTCTTATGGCTACACCTTC
CDR3aa: CASSHKSYGYTF

v_gene: TRBV7-9
j_gene: TRBJ1-1
d_gene: TRBD1
abundance: .
CDR3nt: TGTGCCAGCAGCTGGGGACAGAAGAACACTGAAGCTTTCTTT
CDR3aa: CASSWGQKNTEAFF

v_gene: TRBV11-2
j_gene: TRBJ1-1
d_gene: .
abundance: few
CDR3nt: TGTGCCAGCAGCTTTGGGCTGAACACTGAAGCTTTCTTT
CDR3aa: CASSFGLNTEAFF

v_gene: TRBV11-3
j_gene: TRBJ2-1
d_gene: .
abundance: medium-sized
CDR3nt: TGTGCCAGCAGCTCCCGGACGGGTAACAATGAGCAGTTCTTC
CDR3aa: CASSSRTGNNEQFF

v_gene: TRBV3-1/TRBV3-2
j_gene: TRBJ1-6
d_gene: .
abundance: .
CDR3nt: TGTGCCAGCAGCCAAGAGGGGGGTTTGACACCCCTCCACTTT
CDR3aa: CASSQEGGLTPLHF

v_gene: TRBV15
j_gene: TRBJ1-2
d_gene: .
abundance: .
CDR3nt: TGTGCCACCAGCAGAGATGTGGGGAATGGCTACACCTTC
CDR3aa: CATSRDVGNGYTF

v_gene: TRBV6-5
j_gene: TRBJ1-6
d_gene: .
abundance: .
CDR3nt: TGTGCCAGCAGTTACTCGAGACCTCACCCTAGTTCACCCCTCCACTTT
CDR3aa: CASSYSRPHPSSPLHF

v_gene: TRBV3-1/TRBV3-2
j_gene: TRBJ1-2
d_gene: .
abundance: .
CDR3nt: TGTGCCAGCAGCCAAGATTCCAGGGCCCTTAACTATGGCTACACCTTC
CDR3aa: CASSQDSRALNYGYTF

v_gene: TRBV7-3
j_gene: TRBJ2-5
d_gene: .
abundance: .
CDR3nt: TGTGCCAGCAGCTTAGGGCTCCTGGGGGAGACCCAGTACTTC
CDR3aa: CASSLGLLGETQYF

v_gene: TRBV3-1/TRBV3-2
j_gene: TRBJ2-3
d_gene: TRBD2
abundance: .
CDR3nt: TGTGCCAGCAGCCAGGTTAGCGGGAGGACCACAGATACGCAGTATTTT
CDR3aa: CASSQVSGRTTDTQYF

v_gene: TRBV6-6
j_gene: TRBJ2-3
d_gene: .
abundance: .
CDR3nt: TGTGCCAGCAAAAATCGGCCAGGGTCCTTCGATACGCAGTATTTT
CDR3aa: CASKNRPGSFDTQYF

v_gene: TRBV7-2
j_gene: TRBJ1-4
d_gene: TRBD1
abundance: once
CDR3nt: TGTGCCAGCAGCCGTCGGACAGGTCTTAATGAAAAACTGTTTTTT
CDR3aa: CASSRRTGLNEKLFF

v_gene: TRBV10-1
j_gene: TRBJ2-1
d_gene: TRBD2
abundance: .
CDR3nt: TGCGCCAGCAGCCCGGGACTAGGCATAGACGAGCAGTTCTTC
CDR3aa: CASSPGLGIDEQFF

v_gene: TRBV5-1
j_gene: TRBJ2-5
d_gene: TRBD2
abundance: .
CDR3nt: TGCGCCAGCAGCTTGGGGCTAGCGGGAGCAGAAGAGACCCAGTACTTC
CDR3aa: CASSLGLAGAEETQYF

v_gene: TRBV5-1
j_gene: TRBJ2-3
d_gene: .
abundance: .
CDR3nt: TGCGCCAGCCGGGACCCTCACACAGATACGCAGTATTTT
CDR3aa: CASRDPHTDTQYF

v_gene: TRBV3-1/TRBV3-2
j_gene: TRBJ2-5
d_gene: .
abundance: .
CDR3nt: TGTGCCAGCAGCCAATTTCTGGAGACCCAGTACTTC
CDR3aa: CASSQFLETQYF

v_gene: TRBV20-1
j_gene: TRBJ2-7
d_gene: TRBD2
abundance: .
CDR3nt: TGCAGTGCTAGTTCCCCGGGACTAGCGGGAGGGACCTACGAGCAGTACTTC
CDR3aa: CSASSPGLAGGTYEQYF

v_gene: TRBV7-9
j_gene: TRBJ2-1
d_gene: TRBD2
abundance: few
CDR3nt: TGTGCCAGCAGCTTTAGCGGGACTAGCGGGAGGGCCGTGCGCAATGAGCAGTTCTTC
CDR3aa: CASSFSGTSGRAVRNEQFF

v_gene: TRBV12-3/TRBV12-4
j_gene: TRBJ2-3
d_gene: .
abundance: .
CDR3nt: TGTGCCAGCAGTTCGGCAGGGAAGTATACGCAGTATTTT
CDR3aa: CASSSAGKYTQYF

v_gene: TRBV21-1
j_gene: TRBJ1-3
d_gene: .
abundance: few
CDR3nt: .
CDR3aa: CASRNIRDKVKWGSGNTIYF

v_gene: TRBV5-1
j_gene: TRBJ1-1
d_gene: .
abundance: .
CDR3nt: TGCGCCAGCAGCTTGGGTGGCCCTTGGGGGAGTGAAGCTTTCTTT
CDR3aa: CASSLGGPWGSEAFF

v_gene: TRBV29-1
j_gene: TRBJ1-2
d_gene: .
abundance: .
CDR3nt: TGCAGCGTTGAACGGGGCGAGTATGGCTACACCTTC
CDR3aa: CSVERGEYGYTF

v_gene: TRBV7-2
j_gene: TRBJ1-2
d_gene: TRBD1
abundance: .
CDR3nt: TGTGCCAGCAGCTTGGGACAGGGGGCTTATGGCTACACCTTC
CDR3aa: CASSLGQGAYGYTF

v_gene: TRBV7-2
j_gene: TRBJ2-2
d_gene: TRBD2
abundance: .
CDR3nt: TGTGCCAGCAGCCGCATTAGCGGGAGGGCCACCGGGGAGCTGTTTTTT
CDR3aa: CASSRISGRATGELFF

v_gene: TRBV4-3
j_gene: TRBJ2-1
d_gene: .
abundance: .
CDR3nt: TGCGCCAGCAGCCACGATGCCGGTTACAATGAGCAGTTCTTC
CDR3aa: CASSHDAGYNEQFF

v_gene: TRBV19
j_gene: TRBJ1-1
d_gene: .
abundance: .
CDR3nt: TGTGCCAGTAGTATCGGGGGAAACACTGAAGCTTTCTTT
CDR3aa: CASSIGGNTEAFF

v_gene: TRBV19
j_gene: TRBJ1-1
d_gene: TRBD1
abundance: .
CDR3nt: TGTGCCAGTATTCGGGACAGGAGTAACACTGAAGCTTTCTTT
CDR3aa: CASIRDRSNTEAFF

v_gene: TRBV18
j_gene: TRBJ1-2
d_gene: .
abundance: once
CDR3nt: TGTGCCAGCTCACTTCGAAAGGGGATGGAGGGCTACACCTTC
CDR3aa: CASSLRKGMEGYTF

v_gene: TRBV2
j_gene: TRBJ2-1
d_gene: TRBD2
abundance: .
CDR3nt: TGTGCCAGCAGGCAGGGATTAGCGGGGCTCACATACAATGAGCAGTTCTTC
CDR3aa: CASRQGLAGLTYNEQFF

v_gene: TRBV2
j_gene: TRBJ2-1
d_gene: .
abundance: once
CDR3nt: TGTGCCAGCAGTGAGTCGTCCTCCTCCGTCTTC
CDR3aa: CASSESSSSVF

v_gene: TRBV19
j_gene: TRBJ2-1
d_gene: .
abundance: .
CDR3nt: TGTGCCAGTAGTGCTCGGGAGAGGAGTGAGCAGTTCTTC
CDR3aa: CASSARERSEQFF

v_gene: TRBV2
j_gene: TRBJ1-3
d_gene: TRBD1
abundance: once
CDR3nt: TGTGCCAGCGGATTCCCGACAGGGTTAAGAAACACCATATATTTT
CDR3aa: CASGFPTGLRNTIYF

v_gene: TRBV18
j_gene: TRBJ1-4
d_gene: TRBD1
abundance: .
CDR3nt: TGTGCCAGCTCCCCCACGGCCAGGGGGGAAGAAAAACTGTTTTTT
CDR3aa: CASSPTARGEEKLFF

v_gene: TRBV5-1
j_gene: TRBJ1-1
d_gene: .
abundance: .
CDR3nt: TGCGCCAGCAGCTTGAAAGAGGACACTGAAGCTTTCTTT
CDR3aa: CASSLKEDTEAFF

v_gene: TRBV19
j_gene: TRBJ2-2
d_gene: TRBD2
abundance: .
CDR3nt: TGTGCCAGTAGTATACGGGAGGGGGCCGGGGAGCTGTTTTTT
CDR3aa: CASSIREGAGELFF

v_gene: TRBV6-5
j_gene: TRBJ2-1
d_gene: .
abundance: .
CDR3nt: TGTGCCAGCAAAGAGCTGGAGTCCTACAATGAGCAGTTCTTC
CDR3aa: CASKELESYNEQFF